The 12 T cell receptor beta chains listed next were all sequenced from one sample in a study of T cells after somatic rescue of genetic block. Profiling relied on immunoSEQ multiplex PCR, and the TCRdb table lists in-frame clones only, not all of them. The sample records over 10,000 clones, around 72% being singletons. The sequenced material came from peripheral blood mononuclear cells (PBMCs). These receptors were obtained from a boy younger than 18.

Only a few counts were recorded for this clone. The genes are TRBV9 and TRBJ2-3, with TRBD1 matching over 7 bases. V lost 3 bases, J lost 9 bases, and 16 bases stayed unmatched. There are 16 residues in the CDR3. Germline loops: CDR1 SGDLS, CDR2 YYNGEE. CDR3: CASSGTGTPAQGTQYF. In DNA, the CDR3 is TGTGCCAGCAGCGGCACCGGGACGCCGGCACAGGGGACGCAGTATTTT. The full variable domain, in which reference TRBV9 and TRBJ2-3 provide the parts outside the CDR3, is DSGVTQTPKHLITATGQRVTLRCSPRSGDLSVYWYQQSLDQGLQFLIQYYNGEERAKGNILERFSAQQFPDLHSELNLSSLELGDSALYFCASSGTGTPAQGTQYFGPGTRLTVL.

This clone came up a few times. The chain carries TRBV28 and TRBJ2-1; tentative D call: TRBD2 (7 bases). V was trimmed by 6 bases and J by 7 bases, leaving 25 bases between them. Germline V gene lookup returns CDR1 MDHEN and CDR2 SYDVKM. The CDR3 is made up of 17 amino acids. The CDR3 spells CASSSRMVRGGGNEQFF. CDR3 coding DNA: TGTGCCAGCAGCTCCCGGATGGTGAGGGGGGGAGGGAATGAGCAGTTCTTC.

The V call is TRBV11-2, the J call TRBJ1-5; weak D call: TRBD1 (5 bases). Germline V lookup: CDR1 SGHAT, CDR2 FQNNGV. This CDR3 has 15 amino acids. Deletions cut 5 bases from V and 2 bases from J, with 13 bases between. CDR3 protein: CASSRDSLGNQPQHF. The CDR3 nucleotides are TGTGCCAGCAGCCGAGACAGTTTAGGCAATCAGCCCCAGCATTTT.

The chain links TRBV5-6 to TRBJ2-7; maybe TRBD1 (6 bases). V lost 2 bases and J 6 bases, leaving 18 bases between the germline ends. This CDR3 comprises 15 residues. Germline V gives CDR1 SGHDT, CDR2 YYEEEE. The DNA for the CDR3 is TGTGCCAGCAGCTTCCAGGGGCCTGACCGGGCCGAGCAGTACTTC. Protein product: CASSFQGPDRAEQYF.

The chain's CDR3 is CASSLLGSGNTIYF. CDR3 DNA sequence: TGTGCCAGCAGCTTACTCGGCTCTGGAAACACCATATATTTT. This rearrangement joins TRBV7-9 to TRBJ1-3; D not certain. The V and J ends lost 2 bases and 0 bases respectively, with 5 bases between them. Germline CDR1 SEHNR, CDR2 FQNEAQ (reference sequence). This CDR3 contains 14 residues.

The V call is TRBV27, the J call TRBJ2-1; 8 nucleotides match TRBD1. The CDR3 spans 15 residues. Germline V gene lookup returns CDR1 MNHEY and CDR2 SMNVEV (reference sequence). The trim removed 0 bases at V and 10 bases at J, leaving 8 bases unmatched. The CDR3 is CASSLSVGQVREQFF. CDR3 sequence (DNA): TGTGCCAGCAGTTTATCCGTGGGACAGGTCCGCGAGCAGTTCTTC.

The CDR3 DNA reads as TGTGCCTGGAGTGTACGCCTCGGAGATACGCAGTATTTT. This translates into CAWSVRLGDTQYF. The chain joins TRBV30 to TRBJ2-3; D unclear. V dropped 0 bases and J dropped 5 bases, with 9 bases sitting between them. The CDR3 extends over 13 amino acids. Germline-derived CDR1 and CDR2 are GTSNPN and SVGIG (reference sequence).

This chain uses TRBV29-1 with TRBJ2-7; TRBD2 agrees at 8 bases. Unmatched junction bases numbered 14, after V lost 6 bases and J lost 4 bases. Germline V gene data show CDR1 as SQVTM and CDR2 as ANQGSEA. CDR3 length: 15 residues. In DNA, the CDR3 is TGCAGCGTGGTGCAGGAGCTAGCGGGCTTTTACGAGCAGTACTTC. Amino acid sequence: CSVVQELAGFYEQYF.

The chain joins TRBV27 to TRBJ2-5, with 9 positions matching TRBD1. With V trimmed by 7 bases and J by 1 base, 13 bases remained unmatched. Germline loops: CDR1 MNHEY, CDR2 SMNVEV (reference sequence). The CDR3 loop spans 17 amino acids. CDR3 amino acids: CASTLLLPDRGQETQYF. The CDR3 bases are TGTGCCAGCACCCTCCTTCTCCCGGACAGGGGCCAAGAGACCCAGTACTTC.

The rearrangement uses TRBV6-9 and TRBJ2-3, with 9 bases fitting TRBD1. There are 12 residues in the CDR3. CDR1 is MNHGY and CDR2 is SVAAGI in the germline V gene. J was trimmed by 9 bases and V by 4 bases; bases with no gene match: 2. The CDR3 DNA sequence: TGTGCCAGCAGTTGGGACAGGGTCACGCAGTATTTT. Translated: CASSWDRVTQYF.

V is TRBV30 and J is TRBJ2-5, with TRBD1 matching 9 bases. The DNA end lines up better with TRBJ2-7; the J call may be wrong. Germline CDR1 and CDR2: GTSNPN and SVGIG (reference sequence). The CDR3 is 14 residues long. CDR3 DNA: TGTGCCTGGACTCCCGGACAGGGGAAATACGAGCAGTACTTC. Translated, it gives CAWTPGQGKYEQYF.

V usage is TRBV5-1 and J usage is TRBJ1-5, with D possibly TRBD1 on 6 matching bases. Germline V lookup: CDR1 SGHRS, CDR2 YFSETQ. The CDR3 extends over 12 amino acids. Trimming shortened V by 3 bases and J by 15 bases, and 16 bases separated the two germline ends. CDR3 amino acids: CASSSLLDSRHF. Here the CDR3 DNA reads TGCGCCAGCAGCTCATTACTGGACAGCCGGCATTTT.